This T cell receptor beta chain is from a study of cytomegalovirus exposure and HLA in healthy donors. The table lists this clone with a count of one. Its antigen is undetermined. Study observations and caveats: A few chains tied to CMV proved CMV antigen-specific in vitro.

Germline CDR1 and CDR2: SGHRS and YFSETQ. The CDR3 runs 12 residues. V lost 7 bases, J lost 5 bases, and 4 bases stayed unmatched. Researchers ran the PCR with 60 Vbeta and 13 Jbeta primers. The data were produced by immunoSEQ multiplex PCR, yet TCRdb's version contains in-frame clones alone and is incomplete. This table holds almost 65,000 clones, roughly 80% found once. The TCR sequence derives from a male donor in good health and CMV-seropositive. The V and J genes are TRBV5-1 and TRBJ2-5; 8 bases agree with TRBD1. The sequenced sample consisted of PBMCs. CDR3 protein: CASGRTGETQYF. Written as DNA, the CDR3 is TGCGCCAGCGGTCGGACAGGGGAGACCCAGTACTTC. Together with reference TRBV5-1 and TRBJ2-5, the CDR3 gives the full variable domain: KAGVTQTPRYLIKTRGQQVTLSCSPISGHRSVSWYQQTPGQGLQFLFEYFSETQRNKGNFPGRFSGRQFSNSRSEMNVSTLELGDSALYLCASGRTGETQYFGPGTRLLVL.